The text below deals with one T cell receptor beta chain. The data originate from a study of cytotoxic CD8 clonotypes in ibrutinib-treated CLL. Whole-study context: Investigators reported around 25 partial and 2 complete responses; after median about six years, about 15 patients remained remitted and about 12 progressed. Timing of response sample collection was a median roughly twelve months after treatment start, with a range of 6 to 36. The average sample held roughly 250,000 productive templates and about 99,000 productive rearrangements.

Sequencing was performed with immunoSEQ multiplex PCR; in TCRdb, only in-frame clones are kept and a portion is missing. The sample records about 330,000 clones, over 55% being singletons. With 0 bases removed from V and 4 bases from J, the gap between germline ends came to 9 bases. From germline, CDR1 is SGDLS and CDR2 YYNGEE. This CDR3 has 14 amino acids. Sequenced material: PBMCs, taken after 36 months of ibrutinib treatment. This TCR came from a human donor with chronic lymphocytic leukemia. J is TRBJ2-3 and V is TRBV9; no clear D. In DNA, the CDR3 is TGTGCCAGCAGCGTAGTCGGTTCAGCAGATACGCAGTATTTT. The encoded protein is CASSVVGSADTQYF.